This T cell receptor (beta chain) comes out of a study of blood T cell repertoires in COVID-19. Concerning this clone: Other DNA sequences in the sample encode the same CDR3.

Germline V lookup: CDR1 KGHSH, CDR2 LQKENI. The CDR3 spans 15 residues. Trimming cost V 3 bases and J 1 base; bases outside gene matches: 3. Per the study methods: The assay estimated nucleated cells by amplifying reference gene primers. Profiling relied on immunoSEQ multiplex PCR, and the TCRdb table lists in-frame clones only, not all of them. The D gene and trimming were derived from the DNA, and the V and J assignments and clone size from that table. The data hold hundreds of thousands of clones, with approximately 90% observed a single time. This sequence joins TRBV18 and TRBJ1-1; 9 bases agree with TRBD1. The sequenced material came from peripheral blood. This TCR came from a man aged 55 to 69 with COVID-19, enrolled during active disease. CDR3 sequence reads: CASSPRTGENTEAFF. The CDR3, as DNA: TGTGCCAGCTCACCTCGGACAGGGGAGAACACTGAAGCTTTCTTT.